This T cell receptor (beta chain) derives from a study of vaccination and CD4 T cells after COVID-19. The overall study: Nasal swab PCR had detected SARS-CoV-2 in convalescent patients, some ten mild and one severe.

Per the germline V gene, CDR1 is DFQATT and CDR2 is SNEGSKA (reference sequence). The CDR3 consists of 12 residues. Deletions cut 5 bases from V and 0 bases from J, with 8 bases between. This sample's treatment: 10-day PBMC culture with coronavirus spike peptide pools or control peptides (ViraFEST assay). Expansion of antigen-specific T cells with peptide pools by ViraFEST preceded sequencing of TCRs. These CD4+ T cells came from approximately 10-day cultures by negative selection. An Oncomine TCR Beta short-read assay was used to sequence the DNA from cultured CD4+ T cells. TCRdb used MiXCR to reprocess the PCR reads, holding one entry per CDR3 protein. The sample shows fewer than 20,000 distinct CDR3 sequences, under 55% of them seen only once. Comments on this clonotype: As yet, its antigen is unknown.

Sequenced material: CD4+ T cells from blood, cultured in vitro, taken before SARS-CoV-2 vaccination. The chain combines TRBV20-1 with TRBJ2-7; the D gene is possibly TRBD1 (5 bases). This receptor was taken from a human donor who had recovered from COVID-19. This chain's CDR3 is CSAFDSSYEQYF. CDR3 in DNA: TGCAGTGCTTTCGACAGCTCCTACGAGCAGTACTTC.